Presented here are 29 T cell receptor beta chains from one specimen sequenced in a study of blood T cell repertoires in COVID-19. Profiled with immunoSEQ multiplex PCR; TCRdb holds only in-frame clones, not every one. The sample lists hundreds of thousands of clones, over 70% seen once, with roughly 8.2% in the top ten. The specimen was peripheral blood. The source of these receptors is a woman in her forties or fifties with acute or convalescent COVID-19.

V gene TRBV2 combines with J gene TRBJ2-3; weak D call: TRBD2 (5 bases). The ends were cut back, 5 bases at V and 6 bases at J, with 6 bases in the middle. The germline V gene has CDR1 SNHLY and CDR2 FYNNEI. The CDR3 covers 11 residues. DNA of the CDR3: TGTGCCAGCAGTACTAGGGATACGCAGTATTTT. Translation gives CASSTRDTQYF.

This clone has only a few counts. The rearrangement joins TRBV6-5 to TRBJ1-5, with D unclear. CDR3 length: 14 amino acids. Germline CDR1 and CDR2: MNHEY and SVGAGI. V dropped 2 bases and J dropped 13 bases, with 18 bases sitting between them. The CDR3 region has the DNA TGTGCCAGCAGTTACAGGCGGTTGGGTTTTCCTCAGCATTTT. Protein product: CASSYRRLGFPQHF.

This clone was observed once. The genes are TRBV19 and TRBJ2-2; D uncertain. Germline V CDR1 and CDR2: LNHDA, SQIVND (reference sequence). The germline V and J ends were trimmed by 5 bases and 7 bases, with 26 bases remaining between them. The CDR3 contains 18 residues. Written as DNA, the CDR3 is TGTGCCAGTAGTCCGCTCCCTAGTGCGCCAGCCCACGGCGGGGAGCTGTTTTTT. The encoded protein is CASSPLPSAPAHGGELFF.

The J gene is TRBJ2-1, the V gene TRBV5-1; 11 bases are a match to TRBD2. This CDR3 comprises 16 residues. J was trimmed by 5 bases and V by 4 bases; bases with no gene match: 8. Germline V lookup: CDR1 SGHRS, CDR2 YFSETQ. CDR3 in amino acids: CASSPILAGENNEQFF. The CDR3 region has the DNA TGCGCCAGCAGCCCGATACTAGCGGGAGAAAACAATGAGCAGTTCTTC.

This chain joins TRBV19 and TRBJ2-7, with a possible D match to TRBD1 (6 bases). Germline values: CDR1 LNHDA, CDR2 SQIVND (reference sequence). This CDR3 has 15 residues. Trimming removed 5 bases from V and 1 base from J, with 15 bases in between. The CDR3 protein is CASSVPGQGSYEQYF. In DNA form, the CDR3 reads TGTGCCAGTAGTGTGCCGGGACAAGGGTCCTACGAGCAGTACTTC.

The J gene is TRBJ2-5, the V gene TRBV10-3, with TRBD1 matching 7 bases. With V trimmed by 4 bases and J by 5 bases, 7 bases remained unmatched. Germline values: CDR1 ENHRY, CDR2 SYGVKD. The CDR3 length is 14 residues. The CDR3 DNA is TGTGCCATCAGTGTCAGACAGGGCGCCGAGACCCAGTACTTC. Protein: CAISVRQGAETQYF.

In nucleotides, the CDR3 is TGTGCCAGCAGACGGGGACTAGTCTCCTACGAGCAGTACTTC. Amino acids: CASRRGLVSYEQYF. The V call is TRBV27, the J call TRBJ2-7; 8 bases match TRBD2. The germline gives CDR1 MNHEY, CDR2 SMNVEV (reference sequence). With 6 bases clipped from V and 0 bases from J, the junction kept 4 bases outside the gene matches. This CDR3 spans 14 amino acids.

This chain uses TRBV5-1 with TRBJ2-1; weak D call: TRBD2 (5 bases). V was trimmed by 0 bases and J by 8 bases, leaving 12 bases between them. The germline gives CDR1 SGHRS, CDR2 YFSETQ. The CDR3 contains 14 residues. The CDR3 bases are TGCGCCAGCAGCTTGGTCAGCGGTAGGGATGAGCAGTTCTTC. Encoded protein: CASSLVSGRDEQFF.

V usage is TRBV4-2 and J usage is TRBJ1-1, with D possibly matching TRBD1 (5 bases). Germline assignment: CDR1 LGHNA and CDR2 YNFKEQ. V was shortened by 3 bases and J by 1 base, with 15 bases between the two germline ends. The CDR3 totals 16 residues. The CDR3 region is CASSHLRTSGNTEAFF. CDR3 coding DNA: TGTGCCAGCAGCCATCTAAGGACATCGGGGAACACTGAAGCTTTCTTT.

This sequence joins TRBV9 and TRBJ2-4, with a possible D match to TRBD2 (5 bases). CDR1 SGDLS and CDR2 YYNGEE come from the germline V gene. V shed 2 bases and J shed 0 bases, with 15 bases lying between them. The length of the CDR3 is 17 residues. The CDR3 reads CASSVAGLPQAKNIQYF. The DNA of the CDR3 is TGTGCCAGCAGCGTCGCAGGACTTCCGCAAGCCAAAAACATTCAGTACTTC.

The chain joins TRBV29-1 to TRBJ1-3; D is possibly TRBD1 (6 bases). The CDR3 covers 15 residues. Germline V gives CDR1 SQVTM, CDR2 ANQGSEA. V lost 7 bases and J lost 1, with 17 bases in between. The chain's CDR3 is CSAKTGVESGNTIYF. CDR3 DNA: TGCAGCGCCAAGACAGGAGTGGAATCTGGAAACACCATATATTTT.

The chain uses TRBV5-1 and TRBJ2-5, with 13 positions matching TRBD2. Germline CDR1 reads SGHRS; CDR2 reads YFSETQ. CDR3 length equals 15 residues. Trimming removed 3 bases from V and 5 bases from J; junction bases left unmatched: 4. CDR3 DNA sequence: TGCGCCAGCAGCTCGGGACTAGCGGGACGGGAGACCCAGTACTTC. It yields the protein CASSSGLAGRETQYF.

The gene calls are TRBV12-3 or TRBV12-4 and TRBJ2-7, with D possibly TRBD2 on 6 matching bases. V was cut by 10 bases and J by 3 bases, with 13 bases left in between. The length of the CDR3 is 12 residues. CDR3 protein: CATRGRNYEQYF. The CDR3 bases are TGTGCCACCAGAGGGAGGAACTACGAGCAGTACTTC.

The chain couples TRBV29-1 to TRBJ2-2; the match to TRBD1 covers 7 bases. CDR1 SQVTM and CDR2 ANQGSEA come from the germline V gene. CDR3 length equals 14 residues. V lost 4 bases, J lost 7 bases, and 9 bases stayed unmatched. CDR3 sequence reads: CSVVLTGSVGELFF. Written as DNA, the CDR3 is TGCAGCGTTGTCTTGACAGGGTCGGTCGGGGAGCTGTTTTTT.

The rearrangement joins TRBV15 to TRBJ1-6, with TRBD1 identical over 9 bases. Germline CDR1 LNHNV, CDR2 YYDKDF (reference sequence). Trimming cost V 5 bases and J 10 bases; bases outside gene matches: 6. CDR3 length: 14 residues. In nucleotides, the CDR3 is TGTGCCACCAGCCCTGACAGGGGGGTCTCACCCCTCCACTTT. Residues: CATSPDRGVSPLHF.

The CDR3 bases are TGTGCCAGTAGTCTCCCCTCGGCAGGCACCTACACCTTC. The encoded protein is CASSLPSAGTYTF. The chain carries TRBV19 and TRBJ1-2; no clear D. Germline CDR1 reads LNHDA; CDR2 reads SQIVND (reference sequence). The CDR3 runs to 13 residues. The V and J ends lost 5 bases and 10 bases respectively, with 17 bases between them.

This clone has just one count. The chain uses TRBV19 and TRBJ1-2; 8 bases line up with TRBD1. CDR1 LNHDA and CDR2 SQIVND come from the germline V gene (reference sequence). V trimming: 4 bases; J trimming: 0 bases; junction bases outside the gene matches: 4. The CDR3 spans 15 residues. The CDR3 spells CASSTRQGSNYGYTF. The DNA for the CDR3 is TGTGCCAGTAGTACGCGACAGGGGTCTAACTATGGCTACACCTTC.

This sequence joins TRBV5-1 and TRBJ1-5; a possible D gene is TRBD1 (5 bases). Trimming removed 0 bases at V and 1 base at J, with 17 bases between. The CDR3 length is 18 residues. The germline CDR1 and CDR2 sequences are SGHRS and YFSETQ. The CDR3 spells CASSLANTQGGSNQPQHF. Here the CDR3 DNA reads TGCGCCAGCAGCTTGGCGAATACTCAGGGAGGCAGCAATCAGCCCCAGCATTTT.

Remarks on this clone: The sample holds other DNA sequences that translate to the same CDR3. Here the CDR3 reads CAWSVGREETQYF. CDR3 DNA sequence: TGTGCCTGGAGTGTAGGGAGAGAGGAGACCCAGTACTTC. The chain joins TRBV30 to TRBJ2-5; D perhaps matches TRBD2 (5 bases). The germline CDR1 and CDR2 sequences are GTSNPN and SVGIG (reference sequence). V dropped 0 bases and J dropped 5 bases, with 10 bases sitting between them. The CDR3 runs to 13 residues.

This chain uses TRBV5-1 with TRBJ2-3, with D possibly being TRBD1 (6 bases). The V end lost 1 base, the J end lost 2 bases, and 8 bases lay between the germline ends. This CDR3 contains 14 residues. Germline CDR1 and CDR2: SGHRS and YFSETQ. The CDR3 loop is CASSLRGNTDTQYF. Written as DNA, the CDR3 is TGCGCCAGCAGCTTGAGGGGGAACACAGATACGCAGTATTTT.

The genes are TRBV5-6 and TRBJ2-7; 7 positions match TRBD2. Trimming at V came to 4 bases and at J to 7 bases, leaving 17 bases not matched to a gene. The CDR3 loop spans 16 amino acids. The germline V gene encodes CDR1 SGHDT and CDR2 YYEEEE. CDR3 nucleotide sequence: TGTGCCAGCAGCGCGAGGGATGGGCGGGAGAGGTGGGAGCAGTACTTC. Residues: CASSARDGRERWEQYF. The whole variable domain, filled in from reference TRBV5-6 and TRBJ2-7, reads DAGVTQSPTHLIKTRGQQVTLRCSPKSGHDTVSWYQQALGQGPQFIFQYYEEEERQRGNFPDRFSGHQFPNYSSELNVNALLLGDSALYLCASSARDGRERWEQYFGPGTRLTVT.

CDR3: CASSPRQFPSLYGYTF. The CDR3 DNA reads as TGTGCCAGCAGCCCTCGACAGTTCCCTTCCCTCTATGGCTACACCTTC. The chain combines TRBV9 with TRBJ1-2; D might be TRBD1 (5 bases). CDR3 size: 16 residues. In germline, CDR1 is SGDLS, CDR2 YYNGEE. The ends were cut back, 4 bases at V and 4 bases at J, with 20 bases in the middle. Full variable domain (remainder filled in from reference TRBV9 and TRBJ1-2): DSGVTQTPKHLITATGQRVTLRCSPRSGDLSVYWYQQSLDQGLQFLIQYYNGEERAKGNILERFSAQQFPDLHSELNLSSLELGDSALYFCASSPRQFPSLYGYTFGSGTRLTVV.

This clone is a singleton in its sample. This chain uses TRBV24-1 with TRBJ1-6; a weak D match, TRBD1 (6 bases). The V gene lost 0 bases and the J gene lost 6 bases, with 32 bases spanning the gap. The V gene's germline CDR1 is KGHDR and CDR2 SFDVKD. The CDR3 runs 23 residues. The CDR3 DNA reads TGTGCCACCAGTGATTTGCGCCATACTTTAAGGGACACCCCCAAAGGGATTAATTCACCCCTCCACTTT. Translated: CATSDLRHTLRDTPKGINSPLHF.

The chain couples TRBV7-2 to TRBJ2-3; TRBD2 is a possible D gene (6 bases). This CDR3 comprises 16 residues. The ends were cut back, 2 bases at V and 2 bases at J, with 14 bases in the middle. CDR1 is SGHTA and CDR2 is FQGNSA in the germline V gene. CDR3 sequence: CASSLTGPSATDTQYF. CDR3 DNA: TGTGCCAGCAGCTTAACCGGTCCTAGCGCCACAGATACGCAGTATTTT.

V and J are TRBV29-1 and TRBJ2-7, with D possibly being TRBD2 (5 bases). V was trimmed by 1 base and J by 4 bases, leaving 14 bases between them. Germline V gene lookup returns CDR1 SQVTM and CDR2 ANQGSEA. The CDR3 totals 14 residues. The chain's CDR3 is CSVEGGQDAYEQYF. CDR3 coding DNA: TGCAGCGTTGAAGGCGGGCAGGACGCTTACGAGCAGTACTTC.

This sequence joins TRBV13 and TRBJ2-3; 9 bases are a match to TRBD2. Germline loops: CDR1 PRHDT, CDR2 FYEKMQ (reference sequence). V trimming: 5 bases; J trimming: 2 bases; junction bases outside the gene matches: 5. The CDR3 consists of 15 residues. CDR3 in amino acids: CASSPGTSTTDTQYF. CDR3 sequence (DNA): TGTGCCAGCAGCCCCGGGACTAGCACCACAGATACGCAGTATTTT.

V and J are TRBV24-1 and TRBJ2-2; D ambiguous. V was shortened by 0 bases and J by 0 bases, with 4 bases between the two germline ends. CDR3 length: 15 residues. Germline lookup yields CDR1 KGHDR and CDR2 SFDVKD. CDR3 protein: CATSDLAANTGELFF. CDR3 in DNA: TGTGCCACCAGTGATTTGGCAGCGAACACCGGGGAGCTGTTTTTT.

The rearrangement links TRBV7-2 to TRBJ1-1; weak D call: TRBD1 (6 bases). CDR1 SGHTA and CDR2 FQGNSA come from the germline V gene. V was pared by 1 base and J by 1 base, with 16 bases between. The CDR3 runs 17 residues. In DNA form, the CDR3 reads TGTGCCAGCAGCTTAGTTCGAGGGCAGGGGCCGAACACTGAAGCTTTCTTT. Its protein product is CASSLVRGQGPNTEAFF.

This clone has a single count. This chain uses TRBV23-1 with TRBJ2-1, with TRBD1 matching 7 bases. TRBV23-1 falls under the ORF class, with uncertain function. With V trimmed by 4 bases and J by 5 bases, 8 bases remained unmatched. There are 15 residues in the CDR3. Here the CDR3 reads CASSLKQGTNNEQFF. CDR3 bases: TGCGCCAGCAGTCTGAAACAGGGGACCAACAATGAGCAGTTCTTC.